This T cell receptor (beta chain) is from a study of T cell repertoires in aging, cancer and after chemotherapy. The CDR3 has 12 residues. After removal of 8 bases from V and 8 bases from J, the junction contained 1 base not matched to a gene. Germline V gives CDR1 WNHNN, CDR2 SYGVQD (reference sequence). Amplification of TCR beta used genomic DNA extracted from peripheral blood. A mixed TRB-A/B primer pool amplified rearranged TRB by multiplex touch-down PCR. TCRdb re-analysed the multiplex PCR reads in MiXCR, keeping a single row per CDR3 protein. The data hold around 12,000 distinct CDR3 sequences, with less than 25% observed a single time.

The sequenced sample was blood. This chain uses TRBV10-1 with TRBJ2-2, with 11 bases identical to TRBD1. This clonotype was obtained from a human donor in good health. The CDR3 nucleotides are TGCGCCAGCGGGACAGGGGGGGGGGAGCTGTTTTTT. Its translation: CASGTGGGELFF.